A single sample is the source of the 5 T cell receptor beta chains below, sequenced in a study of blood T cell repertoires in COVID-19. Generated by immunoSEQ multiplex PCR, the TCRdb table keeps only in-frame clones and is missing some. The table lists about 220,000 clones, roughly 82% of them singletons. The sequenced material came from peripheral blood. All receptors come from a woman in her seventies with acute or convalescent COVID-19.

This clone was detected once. The DNA for the CDR3 is TGTGCCAGCAGCCAAGGCCTACGTGAGCAGTTCTTC. Amino acid sequence: CASSQGLREQFF. The V and J genes are TRBV4-2 and TRBJ2-1; D gene ambiguous. CDR3 length: 12 residues. Trimming pared 1 base from V and 9 bases from J, leaving 7 bases between. Germline CDR1 and CDR2: LGHNA and YNFKEQ.

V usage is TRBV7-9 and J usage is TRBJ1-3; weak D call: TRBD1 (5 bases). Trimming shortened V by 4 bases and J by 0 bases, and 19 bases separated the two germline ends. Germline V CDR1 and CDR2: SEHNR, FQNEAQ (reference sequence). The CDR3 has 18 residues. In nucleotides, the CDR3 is TGTGCCAGCAGCTCAGAGACAGAAACCTTCAGCTCTGGAAACACCATATATTTT. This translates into CASSSETETFSSGNTIYF. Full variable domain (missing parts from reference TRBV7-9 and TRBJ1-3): DTGVSQNPRHKITKRGQNVTFRCDPISEHNRLYWYRQTLGQGPEFLTYFQNEAQLEKSRLLSDRFSAERPKGSFSTLEIQRTEQGDSAMYLCASSSETETFSSGNTIYFGEGSWLTVV.

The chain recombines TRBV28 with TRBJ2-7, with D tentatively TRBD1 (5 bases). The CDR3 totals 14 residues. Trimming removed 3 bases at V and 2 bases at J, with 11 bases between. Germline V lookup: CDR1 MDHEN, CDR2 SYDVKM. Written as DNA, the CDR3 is TGTGCCAGCAGTTTGTTCGACAGAACCTACGAGCAGTACTTC. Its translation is CASSLFDRTYEQYF.

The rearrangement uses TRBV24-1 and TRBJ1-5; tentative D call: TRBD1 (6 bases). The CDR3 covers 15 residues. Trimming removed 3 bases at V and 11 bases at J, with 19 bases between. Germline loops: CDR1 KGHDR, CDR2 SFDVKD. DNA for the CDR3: TGTGCCACCAGTGATGGAAGCAGGGGACGGGGCACCCAGCATTTT. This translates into CATSDGSRGRGTQHF.

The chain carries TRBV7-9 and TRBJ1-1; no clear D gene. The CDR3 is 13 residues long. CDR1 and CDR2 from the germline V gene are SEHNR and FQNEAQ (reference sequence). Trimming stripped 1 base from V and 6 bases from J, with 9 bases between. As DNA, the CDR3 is TGTGCCAGCAGCTTAGATGCGGTCGCTGAAGCTTTCTTT. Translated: CASSLDAVAEAFF.